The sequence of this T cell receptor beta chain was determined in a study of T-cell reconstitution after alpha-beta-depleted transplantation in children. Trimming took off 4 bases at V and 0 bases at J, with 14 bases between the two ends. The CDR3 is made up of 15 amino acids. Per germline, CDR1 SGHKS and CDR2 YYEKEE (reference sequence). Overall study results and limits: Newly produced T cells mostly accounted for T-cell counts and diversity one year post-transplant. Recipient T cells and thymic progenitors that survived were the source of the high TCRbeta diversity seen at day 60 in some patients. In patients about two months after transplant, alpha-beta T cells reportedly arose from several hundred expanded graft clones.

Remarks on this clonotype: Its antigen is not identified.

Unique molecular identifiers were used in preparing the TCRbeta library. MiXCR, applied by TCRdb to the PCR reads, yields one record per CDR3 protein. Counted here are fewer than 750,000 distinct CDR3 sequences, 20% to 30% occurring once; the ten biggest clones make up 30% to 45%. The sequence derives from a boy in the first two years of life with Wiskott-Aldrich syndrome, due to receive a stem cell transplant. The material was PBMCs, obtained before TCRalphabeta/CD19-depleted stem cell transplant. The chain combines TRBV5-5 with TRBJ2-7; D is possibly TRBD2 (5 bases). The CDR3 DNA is TGTGCCAGCAGCCACCTCTACGGGAACTCCTACGAGCAGTACTTC. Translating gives CASSHLYGNSYEQYF. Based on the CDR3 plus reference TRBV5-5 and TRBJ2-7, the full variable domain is DAGVTQSPTHLIKTRGQQVTLRCSPISGHKSVSWYQQVLGQGPQFIFQYYEKEERGRGNFPDRFSARQFPNYSSELNVNALLLGDSALYLCASSHLYGNSYEQYFGPGTRLTVT.